This T cell receptor (beta chain) was found in a study of blood T cell repertoires in COVID-19. For the study at large: Spain, Italy and the United States supplied samples that represented acute and convalescent COVID-19. Sources were T cells, B-cell-depleted T cells, or PBMCs; the material itself was cDNA or gDNA.

Under the authors' procedure: Reference gene primer amplification gave estimated nucleated cell counts. Measured with immunoSEQ multiplex PCR; TCRdb has only the in-frame clones, and not every one. That table gives V, J and clone size, and the DNA gave D and trimming. In the table there are 120,000 to 150,000 clones, around 85% of which are singletons. The germline V gene encodes CDR1 SGHTA and CDR2 FQGNSA. The CDR3 spans 15 residues. V lost 1 base and J lost 4, with 13 bases in between. This clone was recorded only once. Seattle cases were enrolled at active infection and followed longitudinally. The material sequenced was peripheral blood. The chain couples TRBV7-2 to TRBJ1-1; D ambiguous. The clonotype originates from a woman aged 60-75 years with COVID-19, enrolled during active disease. This CDR3 reads CASSLDGSEGTEAFF. DNA of the CDR3: TGTGCCAGCAGCTTAGACGGTTCCGAGGGCACTGAAGCTTTCTTT.